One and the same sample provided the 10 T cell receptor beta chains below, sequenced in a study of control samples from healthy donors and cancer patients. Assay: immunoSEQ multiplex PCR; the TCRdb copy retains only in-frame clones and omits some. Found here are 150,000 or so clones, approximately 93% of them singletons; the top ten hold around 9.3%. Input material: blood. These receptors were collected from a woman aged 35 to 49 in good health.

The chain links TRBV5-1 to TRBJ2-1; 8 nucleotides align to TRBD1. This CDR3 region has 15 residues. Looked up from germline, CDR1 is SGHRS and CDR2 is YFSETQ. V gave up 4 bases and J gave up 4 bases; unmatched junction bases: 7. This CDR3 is CASSPTGEIYNEQFF. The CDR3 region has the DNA TGCGCCAGCAGCCCGACAGGGGAGATATACAATGAGCAGTTCTTC.

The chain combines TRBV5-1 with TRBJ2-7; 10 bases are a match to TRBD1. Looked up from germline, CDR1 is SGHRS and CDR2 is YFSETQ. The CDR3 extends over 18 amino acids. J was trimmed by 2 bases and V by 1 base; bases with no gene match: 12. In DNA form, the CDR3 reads TGCGCCAGCAGCTTGAGGTCGGGACAGGGGTCGGGAGCCTACGAGCAGTACTTC. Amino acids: CASSLRSGQGSGAYEQYF.

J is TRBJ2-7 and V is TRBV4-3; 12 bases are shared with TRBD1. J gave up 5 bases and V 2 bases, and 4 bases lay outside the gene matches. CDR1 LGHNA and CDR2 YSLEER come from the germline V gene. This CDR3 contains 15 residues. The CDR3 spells CASSQPGQGADEQYF. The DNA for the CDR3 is TGCGCCAGCAGCCAACCGGGACAGGGGGCGGACGAGCAGTACTTC.

CDR3 in amino acids: CASSEEGQGQSSYNSPLHF. The CDR3 DNA sequence: TGTGCCAGCAGCGAAGAGGGACAGGGACAGAGCTCCTATAATTCACCCCTCCACTTT. This chain joins TRBV7-9 and TRBJ1-6, with 9 bases lining up with TRBD1. The germline CDR1 and CDR2 sequences are SEHNR and FQNEAQ (reference sequence). The CDR3 has 19 amino acids. V lost 5 bases and J lost 0; bases outside the gene matches: 11.

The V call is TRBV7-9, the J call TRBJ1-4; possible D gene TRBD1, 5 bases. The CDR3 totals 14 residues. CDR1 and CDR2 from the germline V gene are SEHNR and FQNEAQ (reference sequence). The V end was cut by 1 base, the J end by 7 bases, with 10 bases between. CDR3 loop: CASSLGRGREKLFF. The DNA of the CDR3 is TGTGCCAGCAGCTTAGGTCGGGGACGTGAAAAACTGTTTTTT.

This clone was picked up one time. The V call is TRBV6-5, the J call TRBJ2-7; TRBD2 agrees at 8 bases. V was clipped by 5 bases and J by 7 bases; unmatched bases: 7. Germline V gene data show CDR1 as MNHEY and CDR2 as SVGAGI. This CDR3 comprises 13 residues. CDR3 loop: CASSIAGSGEQYF. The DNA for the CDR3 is TGTGCCAGCAGTATAGCGGGGTCGGGAGAGCAGTACTTC.

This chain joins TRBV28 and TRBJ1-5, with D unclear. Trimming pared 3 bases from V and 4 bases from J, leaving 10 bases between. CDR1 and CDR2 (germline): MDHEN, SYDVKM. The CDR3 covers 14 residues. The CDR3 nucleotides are TGTGCCAGCAGTTTCAGGCGGCGGAATCAGCCCCAGCATTTT. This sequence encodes CASSFRRRNQPQHF.

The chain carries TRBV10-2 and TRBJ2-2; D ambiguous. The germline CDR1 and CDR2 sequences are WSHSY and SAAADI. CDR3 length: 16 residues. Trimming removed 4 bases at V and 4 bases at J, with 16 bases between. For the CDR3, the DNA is TGCGCCAGCAGTGCCTCCTTAGCCGTCGGCACCGGGGAGCTGTTTTTT. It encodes CASSASLAVGTGELFF.

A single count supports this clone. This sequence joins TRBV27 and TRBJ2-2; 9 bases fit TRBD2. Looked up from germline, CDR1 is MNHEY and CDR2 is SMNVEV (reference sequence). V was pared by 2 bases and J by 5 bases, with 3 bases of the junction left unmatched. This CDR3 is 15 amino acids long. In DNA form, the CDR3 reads TGTGCCAGCAGTTTAGGCGGGGGGGCGACCGGGGAGCTGTTTTTT. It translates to CASSLGGGATGELFF.

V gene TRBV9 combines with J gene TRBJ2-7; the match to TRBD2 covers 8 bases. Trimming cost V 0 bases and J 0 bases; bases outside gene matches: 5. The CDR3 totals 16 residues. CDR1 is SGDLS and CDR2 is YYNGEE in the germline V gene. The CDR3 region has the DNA TGTGCCAGCAGCGTAGACCCAGCGGGGGCCTCCTACGAGCAGTACTTC. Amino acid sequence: CASSVDPAGASYEQYF.